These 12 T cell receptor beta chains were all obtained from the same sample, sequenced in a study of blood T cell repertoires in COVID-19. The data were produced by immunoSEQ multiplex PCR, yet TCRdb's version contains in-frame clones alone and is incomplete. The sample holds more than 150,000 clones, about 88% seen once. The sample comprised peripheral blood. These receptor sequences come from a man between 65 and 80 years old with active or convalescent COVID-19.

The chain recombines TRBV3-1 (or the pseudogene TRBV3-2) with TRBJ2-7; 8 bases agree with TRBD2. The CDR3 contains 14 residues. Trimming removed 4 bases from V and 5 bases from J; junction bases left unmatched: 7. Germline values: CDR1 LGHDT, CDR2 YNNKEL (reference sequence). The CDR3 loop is CASSPRGGRNEQYF. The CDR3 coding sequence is TGTGCCAGCAGCCCCCGGGGGGGTAGGAACGAGCAGTACTTC.

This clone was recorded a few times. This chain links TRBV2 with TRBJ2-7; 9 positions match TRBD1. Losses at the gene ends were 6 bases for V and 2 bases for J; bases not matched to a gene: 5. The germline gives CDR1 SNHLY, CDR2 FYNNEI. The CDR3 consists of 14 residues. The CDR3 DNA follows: TGTGCCAGCAGGGGGACAGGGTTGACCTACGAGCAGTACTTC. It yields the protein CASRGTGLTYEQYF.

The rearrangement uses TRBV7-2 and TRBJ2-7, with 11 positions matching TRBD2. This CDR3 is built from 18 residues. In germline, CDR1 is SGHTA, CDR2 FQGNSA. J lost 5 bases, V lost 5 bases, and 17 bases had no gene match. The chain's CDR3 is CASSPPGLGLAGRDEQYF. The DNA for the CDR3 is TGTGCCAGCAGCCCCCCGGGCCTAGGACTAGCGGGTAGGGACGAGCAGTACTTC.

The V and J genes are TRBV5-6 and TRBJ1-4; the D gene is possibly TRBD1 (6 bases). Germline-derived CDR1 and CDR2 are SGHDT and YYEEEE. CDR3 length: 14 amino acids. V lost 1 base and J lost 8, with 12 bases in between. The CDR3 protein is CASSLFRGKEKLFF. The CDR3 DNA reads TGTGCCAGCAGCTTGTTCAGGGGAAAAGAAAAACTGTTTTTT.

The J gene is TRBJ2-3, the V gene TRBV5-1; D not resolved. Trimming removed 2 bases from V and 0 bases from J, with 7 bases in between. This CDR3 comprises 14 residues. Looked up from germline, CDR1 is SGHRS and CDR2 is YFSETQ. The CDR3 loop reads CASSFAQSTDTQYF. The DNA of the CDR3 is TGCGCCAGCAGCTTTGCACAGAGCACAGATACGCAGTATTTT.

CDR3 sequence: CASRRVPGQVSPLHF. CDR3 DNA: TGTGCCAGCCGACGCGTCCCGGGACAGGTTTCACCCCTCCACTTT. The chain joins TRBV28 to TRBJ1-6; TRBD1 matches 8 bases. V shed 8 bases, J shed 9 bases, and the junction held 12 bases outside the gene matches. CDR1 and CDR2 (germline): MDHEN, SYDVKM. The CDR3 has 15 residues.

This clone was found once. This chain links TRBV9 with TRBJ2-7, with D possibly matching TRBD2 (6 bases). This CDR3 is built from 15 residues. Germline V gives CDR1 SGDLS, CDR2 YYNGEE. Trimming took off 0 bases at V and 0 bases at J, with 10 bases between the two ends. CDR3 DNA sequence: TGTGCCAGCAGCGTAGCTAGCGACTCCTCCTACGAGCAGTACTTC. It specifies CASSVASDSSYEQYF. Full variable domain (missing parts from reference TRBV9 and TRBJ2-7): DSGVTQTPKHLITATGQRVTLRCSPRSGDLSVYWYQQSLDQGLQFLIQYYNGEERAKGNILERFSAQQFPDLHSELNLSSLELGDSALYFCASSVASDSSYEQYFGPGTRLTVT.

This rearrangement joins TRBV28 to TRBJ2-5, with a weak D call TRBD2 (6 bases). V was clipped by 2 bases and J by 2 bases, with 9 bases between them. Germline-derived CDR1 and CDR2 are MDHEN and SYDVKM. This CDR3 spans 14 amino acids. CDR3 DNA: TGTGCCAGCAGTTTAAGACTAGGGCAAGAGACCCAGTACTTC. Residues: CASSLRLGQETQYF.

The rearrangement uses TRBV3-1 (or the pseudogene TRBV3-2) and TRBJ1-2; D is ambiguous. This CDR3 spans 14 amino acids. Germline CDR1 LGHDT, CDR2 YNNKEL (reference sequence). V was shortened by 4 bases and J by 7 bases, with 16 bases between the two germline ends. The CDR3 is CASSPPKAVIGYTF. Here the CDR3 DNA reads TGTGCCAGCAGCCCTCCCAAGGCGGTTATTGGCTACACCTTC.

The CDR3 DNA follows: TGTGCCAGCAGTCCCGGGGTCCACGAGCAGTACTTC. It translates to CASSPGVHEQYF. V and J are TRBV28 and TRBJ2-7; tentative D call: TRBD2 (5 bases). CDR3 size: 12 residues. V shed 5 bases and J shed 5 bases, with 10 bases lying between them. Per the germline V gene, CDR1 is MDHEN and CDR2 is SYDVKM.

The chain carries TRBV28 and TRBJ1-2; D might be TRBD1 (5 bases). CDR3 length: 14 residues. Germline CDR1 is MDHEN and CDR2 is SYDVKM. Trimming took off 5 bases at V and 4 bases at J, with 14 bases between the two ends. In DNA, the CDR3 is TGTGCCAGCAGTATCTCTGACAGTACCTATGGCTACACCTTC. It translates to CASSISDSTYGYTF.

The CDR3 sequence is CASSQVNTQTLHF. CDR3 in DNA: TGTGCCAGCAGCCAAGTGAACACCCAGACCCTCCACTTT. The chain uses TRBV14 and TRBJ1-6; D call uncertain. Per the germline V gene, CDR1 is SGHDN and CDR2 is FVKESK. The CDR3 has 13 residues. V was clipped by 1 base and J by 14 bases, with 12 bases between them. The whole variable domain, filled in from reference TRBV14 and TRBJ1-6, reads EAGVTQFPSHSVIEKGQTVTLRCDPISGHDNLYWYRRVMGKEIKFLLHFVKESKQDESGMPNNRFLAERTGGTYSTLKVQPAELEDSGVYFCASSQVNTQTLHFGNGTRLTVT.